One and the same sample provided the 20 T cell receptor beta chains below, sequenced in a study of OX40 agonist ivuxolimab in advanced cancers. Sequencing used immunoSEQ multiplex PCR; TCRdb keeps in-frame clones, though not all of them. In the table there are roughly 64,000 clones, 84% of which are singletons. The specimen comprised CD4+ or CD8+ T cells sorted from blood, sampled in a trial of the OX40 agonist ivuxolimab. These receptors came from an adult with an advanced solid tumor such as melanoma, head and neck, liver or kidney cancer.

The chain employs TRBV5-1 and TRBJ1-4; no clear D gene. The CDR3 has 14 amino acids. CDR1 is SGHRS, CDR2 YFSETQ, per germline. Trimming shortened V by 4 bases and J by 8 bases, and 15 bases separated the two germline ends. The CDR3 here is CASSRTGSEEKLFF. Written as DNA, the CDR3 is TGCGCCAGCAGCCGGACGGGATCGGAGGAAAAACTGTTTTTT.

V gene TRBV6-5 combines with J gene TRBJ2-7, with 8 positions matching TRBD2. V lost 6 bases to trimming and J lost 4 bases; unmatched junction nucleotides: 2. This CDR3 spans 12 amino acids. Germline V gives CDR1 MNHEY, CDR2 SVGAGI. The CDR3 reads CASRSSGYEQYF. For the CDR3, the DNA is TGTGCCAGCAGATCTAGCGGGTACGAGCAGTACTTC.

The chain uses TRBV5-1 and TRBJ2-7, with D unresolved. The germline V gene has CDR1 SGHRS and CDR2 YFSETQ. V lost 3 bases and J lost 3, with 4 bases in between. The CDR3 is 11 amino acids. The CDR3 loop reads CASSSSYEQYF. CDR3 bases: TGCGCCAGCAGCTCTAGCTACGAGCAGTACTTC.

The chain uses TRBV13 and TRBJ1-1; 9 bases map to TRBD1. The CDR3 runs 12 residues. The J segment lost 11 bases and the V segment lost 3 bases, leaving 4 bases of the junction unmatched. From germline, CDR1 is PRHDT and CDR2 FYEKMQ (reference sequence). The CDR3 DNA reads as TGTGCCAGCAGCTTCGGACAGGGGCGCGCTTTCTTT. Its translation: CASSFGQGRAFF.

This sequence joins TRBV30 and TRBJ1-1; D gene uncertain. The CDR3 length is 13 residues. Germline V gene sequence: CDR1 GTSNPN, CDR2 SVGIG (reference sequence). V dropped 3 bases and J dropped 4 bases, with 12 bases sitting between them. For the CDR3, the DNA is TGTGCCTGGAGGGGCGTTTATGGCACTGAAGCTTTCTTT. It is translated as CAWRGVYGTEAFF.

This chain connects TRBV11-3 to TRBJ2-3; tentatively, D is TRBD2 (6 bases). CDR1 and CDR2 from the germline V gene are SGHNT and YENEEA. Trimming took 2 bases from V and 6 from J, leaving 18 bases between them. The CDR3 sequence is 16 residues long. The CDR3 nucleotides read TGTGCCAGCAGCTTACGGGACCTAGGAGGGTTGGATACGCAGTATTTT. Its translation is CASSLRDLGGLDTQYF.

The chain links TRBV20-1 to TRBJ2-1; D might be TRBD1 or TRBD2, each matching 5 bases. The CDR3 runs 11 residues. In germline, CDR1 is DFQATT, CDR2 SNEGSKA (reference sequence). Between the trimmed V and J ends, which lost 3 bases and 12 bases, there was a span of 12 bases. CDR3 DNA: TGCAGTGCTAGTGAGGGGCGCCGGCAGTTCTTC. Translated, it gives CSASEGRRQFF.

The genes are TRBV5-4 and TRBJ2-7; 9 nucleotides match TRBD1. CDR3 size: 15 residues. V lost 1 base, J lost 3 bases, and 5 bases stayed unmatched. Germline CDR1 reads SGHNT; CDR2 reads YYREEE (reference sequence). This CDR3 reads CASSLYGTGFYEQYF. The CDR3 DNA reads TGTGCCAGCAGCTTGTACGGGACAGGGTTCTACGAGCAGTACTTC.

This clone was seen a few times. The V call is TRBV7-2, the J call TRBJ1-2; 8 nucleotides match TRBD1. Germline trimming cut 5 bases from V and 7 bases from J; bases unmatched to any gene: 12. CDR1 SGHTA and CDR2 FQGNSA come from the germline V gene. The CDR3 runs to 15 residues. The CDR3 nucleotides are TGTGCCAGCAGCCGTCTGGCGACAGGGGAGGGTGGCTACACCTTC. It translates to CASSRLATGEGGYTF.

The chain uses TRBV7-5 and TRBJ1-2. TRBV7-5 has pseudogene status. The CDR3 has 13 amino acids. As DNA, the CDR3 is TGTGGTCCTAACGGGTCCCTGAACTATGGCTACACCTTC. Protein: CGPNGSLNYGYTF.

The CDR3 bases are TGCGCCAGCAGCCAAATGGGGCGGGGAGGGACTGGGGCCAACGTCCTGACTTTC. It encodes CASSQMGRGGTGANVLTF. The gene calls are TRBV4-1 and TRBJ2-6, with TRBD2 matching 7 bases. CDR3 length: 18 amino acids. After removal of 2 bases from V and 2 bases from J, the junction contained 9 bases not matched to a gene. Germline assignment: CDR1 MGHRA and CDR2 YSYEKL.

This chain uses TRBV6-6 with TRBJ2-7, with 14 bases matching TRBD2. V lost 6 bases, J lost 3 bases, and 4 bases stayed unmatched. The length of the CDR3 is 15 residues. In germline, CDR1 is MNHNY, CDR2 SVGAGI (reference sequence). In DNA, the CDR3 is TGTGCCAGCAGAAACGGACTAGCGGGGGGCTACGAGCAGTACTTC. This encodes CASRNGLAGGYEQYF.

The chain joins TRBV11-3 to TRBJ2-4; 7 bases line up with TRBD2. Germline V gene data show CDR1 as SGHNT and CDR2 as YENEEA. The V segment lost 5 bases and the J segment 0 bases; nucleotides outside the gene matches: 4. The CDR3 totals 15 residues. The CDR3 is CASSERLAAKNIQYF. CDR3 bases: TGTGCCAGCAGCGAAAGACTAGCAGCCAAAAACATTCAGTACTTC.

The chain combines TRBV19 with TRBJ2-1; the match to TRBD2 covers 8 bases. V lost 5 bases, J lost 7 bases, and 4 bases stayed unmatched. The CDR3 has 13 amino acids. The germline V gene encodes CDR1 LNHDA and CDR2 SQIVND (reference sequence). CDR3 in amino acids: CASSGTRANEQFF. The CDR3 region has the DNA TGTGCCAGTAGTGGGACTAGAGCGAATGAGCAGTTCTTC. The complete variable domain, with remaining parts taken from reference TRBV19 and TRBJ2-1, reads DGGITQSPKYLFRKEGQNVTLSCEQNLNHDAMYWYRQDPGQGLRLIYYSQIVNDFQKGDIAEGYSVSREKKESFPLTVTSAQKNPTAFYLCASSGTRANEQFFGPGTRLTVL.

This chain links TRBV7-2 with TRBJ1-4; D unresolved. Germline-derived CDR1 and CDR2 are SGHTA and FQGNSA. This CDR3 is built from 19 residues. Trimming pared 5 bases from V and 5 bases from J, leaving 27 bases between. The CDR3 DNA sequence: TGTGCCAGCAGCCCCCAGCCTCTCCTTCGTCGAGGGCCCAATGAAAAACTGTTTTTT. Amino acids: CASSPQPLLRRGPNEKLFF.

The chain employs TRBV2 and TRBJ1-2, with TRBD1 identical over 7 bases. CDR1 is SNHLY, CDR2 FYNNEI, per germline. The length of the CDR3 is 14 residues. V was pared by 3 bases and J by 4 bases, with 5 bases of the junction left unmatched. The CDR3 reads CASSEAGGSYGYTF. Here the CDR3 DNA reads TGTGCCAGCAGTGAGGCAGGGGGGTCCTATGGCTACACCTTC.

CDR3 bases: TGCGCCAGCAGCTTGGGTGGCAGCCGGACGGCAGATACGCAGTATTTT. This gives the protein CASSLGGSRTADTQYF. This rearrangement joins TRBV5-1 to TRBJ2-3; no clear D. Trimming stripped 0 bases from V and 4 bases from J, with 15 bases between. The length of the CDR3 is 16 residues. CDR1 is SGHRS, CDR2 YFSETQ, per germline.

This clone was counted once. This chain connects TRBV11-1 to TRBJ2-1; D may be TRBD2 (5 bases). Germline CDR1 reads SGHAT; CDR2 reads FQDESV (reference sequence). Between the trimmed V and J ends, which lost 5 bases and 12 bases, there was a span of 20 bases. The CDR3 is 14 amino acids. CDR3 amino acids: CASSHSVPSMGQFF. The CDR3 DNA follows: TGTGCCAGCAGCCATAGCGTCCCGAGTATGGGGCAGTTCTTC.

This chain joins TRBV29-1 and TRBJ1-1; D not certain. V lost 6 bases, J lost 10 bases, and 18 bases lay in between. The germline CDR1 and CDR2 sequences are SQVTM and ANQGSEA. The CDR3 sequence is 12 residues long. CDR3: CSVLLRANGAFF. CDR3 coding DNA: TGCAGCGTGCTCCTAAGGGCGAACGGAGCTTTCTTT.

CDR3 coding DNA: TGTGCCAGCAGTGTGATCTTTGAGGATCACACCGGGGAGCTGTTTTTT. This translates into CASSVIFEDHTGELFF. The rearrangement links TRBV6-4 to TRBJ2-2; D remains ambiguous. Trimming took 4 bases from V and 3 from J, leaving 15 bases between them. The length of the CDR3 is 16 residues. The germline V gene encodes CDR1 MRHNA and CDR2 SNTAGT.